This paragraph reports one T cell receptor beta chain. The sample comes from a study of blood T cell repertoires in COVID-19. Across the whole study: Acute-phase and convalescent COVID-19 samples originated in the United States, Italy and Spain. PBMCs, B-cell-depleted T cells, or T cells were the source of the cDNA or gDNA that made up the material.

Sequencing was performed with immunoSEQ multiplex PCR; in TCRdb, only in-frame clones are kept and a portion is missing. Of 350,000 to 400,000 clones listed, 75% to 90% are singletons. Germline-derived CDR1 and CDR2 are MRHNA and SNTAGT. V lost 2 bases to trimming and J lost 0 bases, with 8 bases between them. The CDR3 runs to 14 residues. Sequenced: peripheral blood. The V and J genes are TRBV6-4 and TRBJ2-7, with D tentatively TRBD2 (5 bases). This clonotype was sampled from a woman aged 55-75 years with COVID-19, enrolled during active disease. The CDR3: CASSDTGSSYEQYF. DNA of the CDR3: TGTGCCAGCAGTGACACTGGGAGCTCCTACGAGCAGTACTTC.